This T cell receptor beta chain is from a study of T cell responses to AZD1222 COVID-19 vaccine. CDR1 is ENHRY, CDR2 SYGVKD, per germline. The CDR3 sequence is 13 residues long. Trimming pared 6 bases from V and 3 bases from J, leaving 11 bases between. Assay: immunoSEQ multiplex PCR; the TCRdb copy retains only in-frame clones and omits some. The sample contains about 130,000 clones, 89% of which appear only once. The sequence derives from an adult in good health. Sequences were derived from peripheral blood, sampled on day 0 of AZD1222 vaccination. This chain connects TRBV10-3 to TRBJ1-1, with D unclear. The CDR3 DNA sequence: TGTGCCATCAGCAGCATGATGGACACTGAAGCTTTCTTT. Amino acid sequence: CAISSMMDTEAFF.